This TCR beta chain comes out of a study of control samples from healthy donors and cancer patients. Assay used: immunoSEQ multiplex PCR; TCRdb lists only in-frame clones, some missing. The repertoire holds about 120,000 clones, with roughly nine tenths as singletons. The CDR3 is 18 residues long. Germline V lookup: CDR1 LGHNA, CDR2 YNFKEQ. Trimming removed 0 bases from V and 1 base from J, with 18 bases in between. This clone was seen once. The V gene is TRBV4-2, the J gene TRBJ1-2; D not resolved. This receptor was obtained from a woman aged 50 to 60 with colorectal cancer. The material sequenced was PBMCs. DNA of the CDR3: TGTGCCAGCAGCCAAGATTTACTCACCCCCACCGTTAACTATGGCTACACCTTC. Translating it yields CASSQDLLTPTVNYGYTF.